Each of the 32 T cell receptor beta chains below was sequenced from the same sample in a study of response to subunit inactivated influenza vaccine (dated by TCRdb to between 2017 and 2018). Libraries came from RT-PCR. The listed sequencing device is Illumina HiSeq 2500. TCRdb trimmed public reads at Q25 via fastp, called clones via MiXCR and kept in-frame beta chains. For every CDR3 protein sequence, its rows merge into one entry that carries the most common genes and DNA. Across this sample there are approximately 310,000 distinct CDR3 sequences, with roughly 22% seen only once. Roughly a tenth of the sample belongs to the ten largest clones. The material was PBMCs from blood, obtained 21 months after vaccination. These receptors all come from a man in his fifties or sixties who received an inactivated influenza vaccine. Donor details come from another sample of the same person, matched by shared clones.

The sample holds a few counts of this clonotype. The V call is TRBV6-5, the J call TRBJ2-7; TRBD2 matches at 13 bases. With V trimmed by 4 bases and J by 8 bases, 8 bases remained unmatched. CDR3 length: 15 amino acids. Germline assignment: CDR1 MNHEY and CDR2 SVGAGI. CDR3 region: CASSSRGLAGVKQYF. The DNA for the CDR3 is TGTGCCAGCAGTTCCCGAGGACTAGCGGGAGTCAAGCAGTACTTC.

Of note for this clonotype: A much larger clone lies one base from this, so it may be a read error. The chain uses TRBV7-9 and TRBJ1-2; TRBD1 matches 7 bases. The CDR3 length is 14 residues. Germline CDR1 reads SEHNR; CDR2 reads FQNEAQ (reference sequence). This CDR3 is CARSPEGAYYGYTF. The CDR3 DNA reads as TGTGCCCGCAGCCCGGAGGGGGCTTACTATGGCTACACCTTC.

This clonotype was seen more than once but under ten times. The chain recombines TRBV10-2 with TRBJ1-1; D is perhaps TRBD1 (5 bases). There are 12 residues in the CDR3. The V gene's germline CDR1 is WSHSY and CDR2 SAAADI. V was shortened by 6 bases and J by 6 bases, with 11 bases between the two germline ends. DNA for the CDR3: TGCGCCAGCAGGCAGGGAGCCCCTGAAGCTTTCTTT. This gives the protein CASRQGAPEAFF.

The chain couples TRBV12-3 or TRBV12-4 to TRBJ2-1; D is unresolved. This CDR3 comprises 13 residues. With 6 bases removed from V and 6 bases from J, the gap between germline ends came to 12 bases. CDR3 in amino acids: CASRPLSSNEQFF. The CDR3 DNA reads TGTGCCAGCAGGCCCTTGTCCAGCAATGAGCAGTTCTTC.

CDR3 sequence reads: CASSQHTGELFF. CDR3 bases: TGTGCCAGCAGCCAACACACCGGGGAGCTGTTTTTT. This chain connects TRBV14 to TRBJ2-2; D is unresolved. Per germline, CDR1 SGHDN and CDR2 FVKESK. There are 12 residues in the CDR3. The V end was cut by 2 bases, the J end by 3 bases, with 1 base between.

This clonotype was observed at least ten times. V gene TRBV3-1 combines with J gene TRBJ2-1, with 7 positions matching TRBD2. The ends lost 1 base at V and 14 bases at J; junction bases unmatched: 14. Germline V gene sequence: CDR1 LGHDT, CDR2 YNNKEL (reference sequence). The CDR3 is 15 amino acids. The CDR3 spells CASSQGATSSFRKFF. The CDR3, as DNA: TGTGCCAGCAGCCAAGGGGCGACTAGCAGCTTTAGAAAGTTCTTC.

J is TRBJ2-1 and V is TRBV19, with unresolved D. Trimming took 3 bases from V and 7 from J, leaving 7 bases between them. CDR1 LNHDA and CDR2 SQIVND come from the germline V gene (reference sequence). The CDR3 covers 12 residues. CDR3 DNA sequence: TGTGCCAGTAGTATTCTTCATAATGAGCAGTTCTTC. It specifies CASSILHNEQFF.

This chain uses TRBV6-1 with TRBJ1-2, with a possible D match to TRBD1 (6 bases). V lost 5 bases, J lost 8 bases, and 15 bases lay in between. This CDR3 is built from 13 residues. Germline-derived CDR1 and CDR2 are MNHNS and SASEGT. The CDR3 region has the DNA TGTGCCAGCAGTCCCGACAGGTTGGGCGGCTACACCTTC. Residues: CASSPDRLGGYTF.

The chain has TRBV12-3 or TRBV12-4 and TRBJ2-5; D unresolved. V gave up 5 bases and J gave up 10 bases, with 11 bases separating them. This CDR3 contains 11 residues. Here the CDR3 reads CASSLHLDQYF. In nucleotides, the CDR3 is TGTGCCAGCAGTCTCCACTTAGACCAGTACTTC.

The chain is built from TRBV15 and TRBJ1-4; 10 bases map to TRBD1. CDR1 is LNHNV and CDR2 is YYDKDF in the germline V gene (reference sequence). This CDR3 comprises 17 residues. Losses at the gene ends were 3 bases for V and 2 bases for J; bases not matched to a gene: 6. The CDR3: CATSRTGGAPTNEKLFF. The CDR3 DNA sequence: TGTGCCACCAGCAGGACAGGGGGCGCCCCGACTAATGAAAAACTGTTTTTT.

V and J are TRBV4-2 and TRBJ2-2, with unresolved D. V gave up 0 bases and J gave up 1 base, with 6 bases separating them. Germline CDR1 and CDR2: LGHNA and YNFKEQ. This CDR3 has 15 amino acids. The DNA of the CDR3 is TGTGCCAGCAGCCAAGAACCCTGGAACACCGGGGAGCTGTTTTTT. Protein: CASSQEPWNTGELFF.

This clonotype was recorded a few times. The V call is TRBV7-8, the J call TRBJ1-2; 8 bases match TRBD1. V lost 5 bases, J lost 0 bases, and 2 bases stayed unmatched. Germline-derived CDR1 and CDR2 are SGHVS and FQNEAQ. The CDR3 contains 14 residues. Here the CDR3 DNA reads TGTGCCAGCAGCCGGACAGGGTCTAACTATGGCTACACCTTC. Translating gives CASSRTGSNYGYTF.

The chain is built from TRBV13 and TRBJ2-2; TRBD2 matches 11 bases. Germline V gene lookup returns CDR1 PRHDT and CDR2 FYEKMQ (reference sequence). The CDR3 is 16 residues long. The junction had 4 bases not matched to a gene; V was cut back by 4 bases and J by 3 bases. CDR3 bases: TGTGCCAGCAGCTCACGGACTAGCGGGTACACCGGGGAGCTGTTTTTT. Residues: CASSSRTSGYTGELFF.

This clonotype has just a few counts. The V call is TRBV4-3, the J call TRBJ1-2, with D unresolved. CDR1 is LGHNA and CDR2 is YSLEER in the germline V gene. Trimming shortened V by 1 base and J by 5 bases, and 11 bases separated the two germline ends. The CDR3 totals 14 residues. The CDR3 DNA sequence: TGCGCCAGCAGCCAAGGTCGGATGGGGTATGGCTACACCTTC. This codes for CASSQGRMGYGYTF.

This clonotype appeared a few times. The V call is TRBV20-1, the J call TRBJ1-6; maybe TRBD1 (5 bases). Per germline, CDR1 DFQATT and CDR2 SNEGSKA (reference sequence). V lost 3 bases, J lost 10 bases, and 13 bases lay in between. This CDR3 is 13 amino acids long. Here the CDR3 reads CSASGQGRSPLHF. DNA of the CDR3: TGCAGTGCTAGTGGCCAGGGAAGATCACCCCTCCACTTT.

Regarding this clonotype: The junction departs from germline at one end; a sequencing error may be responsible. The V call is TRBV28, the J call TRBJ1-5; D uncertain. Germline V gene data show CDR1 as MDHEN and CDR2 as SYDVKM. The CDR3 spans 14 residues. CDR3 sequence (DNA): TGTGCCAGCAGGGCAGAGCTAAGGAATCAGGCCCAGCATTTT. It codes for CASRAELRNQAQHF.

Many counts were recorded for this clonotype. The genes are TRBV4-3 and TRBJ1-2, with a tentative D call TRBD1 (5 bases). CDR3 length: 16 residues. Trimming stripped 3 bases from V and 4 bases from J, with 18 bases between. CDR1 is LGHNA and CDR2 is YSLEER in the germline V gene. The CDR3: CASSHAMGPRGYGYTF. DNA of the CDR3: TGCGCCAGCAGCCACGCAATGGGGCCCCGGGGCTATGGCTACACCTTC.

The rearrangement uses TRBV20-1 and TRBJ1-5; D is undetermined. This CDR3 is built from 15 residues. V lost 0 bases and J 2 bases, leaving 11 bases between the germline ends. Germline lookup yields CDR1 DFQATT and CDR2 SNEGSKA (reference sequence). This chain's CDR3 is CSARDPTGGNQPQHF. The CDR3 bases are TGCAGTGCTAGAGATCCCACCGGGGGCAATCAGCCCCAGCATTTT.

V is TRBV28 and J is TRBJ2-3; 15 bases align to TRBD2. The V segment lost 8 bases and the J segment 6 bases; nucleotides outside the gene matches: 3. The CDR3 totals 14 residues. Germline V lookup: CDR1 MDHEN, CDR2 SYDVKM. DNA for the CDR3: TGTGCCAGCGGACTAGCGGGAGGGCGGGATACGCAGTATTTT. This gives the protein CASGLAGGRDTQYF.

This clonotype has only a few counts. This chain uses TRBV20-1 with TRBJ1-1; D unclear. The CDR3 totals 12 residues. V shed 3 bases and J shed 0 bases, with 5 bases lying between them. From germline, CDR1 is DFQATT and CDR2 SNEGSKA (reference sequence). CDR3 sequence (DNA): TGCAGTGCTAGTCCCCTGAACACTGAAGCTTTCTTT. Amino acid sequence: CSASPLNTEAFF.

This clonotype was counted only a few times. The chain recombines TRBV12-3 or TRBV12-4 with TRBJ2-2, with 11 bases lining up with TRBD1. This CDR3 comprises 13 residues. J lost 9 bases, V lost 6 bases, and 3 bases had no gene match. The CDR3 region has the DNA TGTGCCAGCAGCGGACAGGGGGCCTGGGAGCTGTTTTTT. Protein: CASSGQGAWELFF.

The chain combines TRBV11-2 with TRBJ2-2; D not resolved. The CDR3 sequence is 14 residues long. The V end was cut by 7 bases, the J end by 5 bases, with 14 bases between. Germline lookup yields CDR1 SGHAT and CDR2 FQNNGV. Here the CDR3 DNA reads TGTGCCAGCATCCTTGGCAGTAGGACCGGGGAGCTGTTTTTT. This codes for CASILGSRTGELFF.

This clonotype was seen a handful of times. CDR3 residues: CASSQSSAAEQYF. CDR3 nucleotides: TGTGCCAGCAGCCAATCATCAGCGGCCGAGCAGTACTTC. This sequence joins TRBV7-9 and TRBJ2-7; possible D gene TRBD2, 5 bases. The germline V and J ends were trimmed by 5 bases and 6 bases, with 14 bases remaining between them. Germline V gene lookup returns CDR1 SEHNR and CDR2 FQNEAQ (reference sequence). This CDR3 has 13 amino acids.

The chain couples TRBV4-3 to TRBJ1-2, with D maybe TRBD1 (6 bases). The CDR3 runs to 15 residues. With 1 base removed from V and 8 bases from J, the gap between germline ends came to 17 bases. Germline CDR1 and CDR2: LGHNA and YSLEER. The CDR3 loop reads CASSQVQSGAGGYTF. In nucleotides, the CDR3 is TGCGCCAGCAGCCAAGTACAATCAGGGGCGGGAGGCTACACCTTC.

CDR3 bases: TGTGCCAGCAGGCGGACAGGGGCCCTAAAGGGCAATCAGCCCCAGCATTTT. This gives the protein CASRRTGALKGNQPQHF. The J gene is TRBJ1-5, the V gene TRBV6-2 or TRBV6-3; 9 bases align to TRBD1. Per germline, CDR1 MNHEY and CDR2 SVGEGT. The CDR3 length is 17 residues. The V and J ends lost 6 bases and 2 bases, in that order; junction bases with no gene match: 11.

CDR3 sequence: CASSSQGYSGNTIYF. The CDR3 DNA follows: TGTGCCAGCAGTTCACAGGGTTACTCTGGAAACACCATATATTTT. V gene TRBV27 combines with J gene TRBJ1-3, with D possibly TRBD1 on 6 matching bases. CDR1 is MNHEY and CDR2 is SMNVEV in the germline V gene (reference sequence). The CDR3 extends over 15 amino acids. The germline V and J ends were trimmed by 4 bases and 0 bases, with 10 bases remaining between them.

In its sample, this clonotype was seen a few times. The rearrangement links TRBV9 to TRBJ1-1; perhaps TRBD1 as D (6 bases). Germline CDR1 and CDR2: SGDLS and YYNGEE. V shed 4 bases and J shed 5 bases, with 15 bases lying between them. The CDR3 is 14 amino acids. The CDR3 nucleotides read TGTGCCAGCAGCCCTGGTGGCAGGGGTACTGAAGCTTTCTTT. Its protein product is CASSPGGRGTEAFF.

V usage is TRBV6-2 or TRBV6-3 and J usage is TRBJ1-5; D is undetermined. Trimming stripped 2 bases from V and 5 bases from J, with 10 bases between. CDR1 is MNHEY, CDR2 SVGEGT, per germline. The CDR3 runs 14 residues. The CDR3 nucleotides read TGTGCCAGCAGTTACACCGGCGGTGATCAGCCCCAGCATTTT. It specifies CASSYTGGDQPQHF.

This sequence joins TRBV20-1 and TRBJ1-5; weak D call: TRBD1 (6 bases). From germline, CDR1 is DFQATT and CDR2 SNEGSKA (reference sequence). Trimming pared 5 bases from V and 0 bases from J, leaving 23 bases between. The CDR3 spans 18 residues. The CDR3 nucleotides read TGCAGTGCTCGGAGGGACACCTCGAGGGGCTATAGCAATCAGCCCCAGCATTTT. Translated, it gives CSARRDTSRGYSNQPQHF.

The sample holds a few counts of this clonotype. This rearrangement joins TRBV27 to TRBJ2-5; D may be TRBD1 (5 bases). The V end lost 1 base, the J end lost 4 bases, and 10 bases lay between the germline ends. The germline gives CDR1 MNHEY, CDR2 SMNVEV (reference sequence). The CDR3 is made up of 14 amino acids. DNA of the CDR3: TGTGCCAGCAGTTTATGGTCAGGGTCAGAGACCCAGTACTTC. This codes for CASSLWSGSETQYF.

The V gene is TRBV18, the J gene TRBJ2-7; D possibly corresponds to TRBD1 (6 bases). Between the trimmed V and J ends, which lost 6 bases and 0 bases, there was a span of 12 bases. Germline-derived CDR1 and CDR2 are KGHSH and LQKENI. This CDR3 spans 14 amino acids. The CDR3 DNA is TGTGCCAGCTCGAACAGGGCCCGCTCCTACGAGCAGTACTTC. Its protein is CASSNRARSYEQYF.

This clonotype was counted between two and nine times. J is TRBJ1-2 and V is TRBV19; D is possibly TRBD1 (5 bases). The CDR3 is made up of 14 amino acids. Germline assignment: CDR1 LNHDA and CDR2 SQIVND (reference sequence). The V end lost 2 bases, the J end lost 8 bases, and 15 bases lay between the germline ends. DNA of the CDR3: TGTGCCAGTAGTATATCGTCGGGGCAGAACGGCTACACCTTC. Protein: CASSISSGQNGYTF.